A selection of T cell receptor beta chains follows, all from one sample in a study of early T cells in non-severe SARS-CoV-2 infection. TCRdb fed the 5' RACE reads into MiXCR, producing one record per CDR3 protein. The sample contains roughly 83,000 distinct CDR3 sequences, about 12% of which appear only once. Sample: whole blood, taken at baseline. The receptor set was obtained from an adult who was a healthcare worker with PCR-confirmed SARS-CoV-2 infection or an uninfected control (not recorded which). Each CDR3 is given with its conserved first and last residue.

>TRBV4-2
CASSQTANTEAFF
>TRBV12-3/TRBV12-4
CASSLWARASRLAKNIQYF
>TRBV18
CASSPLPPTVMNTEAFF
>TRBV29-1
CSGTPITDTQYF
>TRBV29-1
CSVGTESYNEQFF
>TRBV7-3
CASSLGVNSPLHF
>TRBV5-5
CASSLGIQGPGELFF
>TRBV19
CASSLSGPFYGYTF
>TRBV1
CTSSQGASGADTQYF
>TRBV24-1
CATSPPTSGWHNEQFF
>TRBV4-2
CASSQNQGGTGELFF
>TRBV18
CASSPTREAVTGELFF
>TRBV5-8
CASSLAGTSSYEQYF
>TRBV7-2
CASSYTGQMAEAFF
>TRBV6-1
CASNPGSLYNSPLHF
>TRBV6-5
CASSRTGYSGNTIYF
>TRBV11-3
CASSGRGQETQYF
>TRBV28
CASSRVSSGHPSYNEQFF
>TRBV7-3
CASSTPNTGELFF